Listed below are T cell receptor beta chains from one sample, sequenced in a study of blood T cell repertoires in COVID-19. Some clones are missing from TCRdb's copy, which holds only in-frame ones; the method was immunoSEQ multiplex PCR. The data hold 140,000 or so clones, with about four fifths observed a single time. The material sequenced was peripheral blood. These receptors all stem from a man under 40 with COVID-19, enrolled during active disease. Each CDR3 is given with its conserved first and last residue. The order of the fields is D gene, clone size, V gene, J gene, CDR3 DNA, CDR3 protein. A D gene is named only where the DNA matches it firmly. Expanded clones are given a class, and other clones once, few, many or no size at all.

d_gene: TRBD2
abundance: -
v_gene: TRBV5-4
j_gene: TRBJ2-1
CDR3nt: TGTGCCAGCAGCCGAGGGACTAGCGGGGTCTACAATGAGCAGTTCTTC
CDR3aa: CASSRGTSGVYNEQFF

d_gene: TRBD2
abundance: -
v_gene: TRBV18
j_gene: TRBJ2-7
CDR3nt: TGTGCCAGCTCACCTCCGGGACTAGCGGGAGGGCCCGGCGAGCAGTACTTC
CDR3aa: CASSPPGLAGGPGEQYF

d_gene: -
abundance: once
v_gene: TRBV5-4
j_gene: TRBJ2-2
CDR3nt: TGTGCCAGCAGCTTTGGCAGGGCGAACACCGGGGAGCTGTTTTTT
CDR3aa: CASSFGRANTGELFF

d_gene: TRBD2
abundance: -
v_gene: TRBV27
j_gene: TRBJ2-2
CDR3nt: TGTGCCAGCAGTTTATTGGGCGCGGGAGGGCCCCTGGGCACCGGGGAGCTGTTTTTT
CDR3aa: CASSLLGAGGPLGTGELFF

d_gene: -
abundance: -
v_gene: TRBV18
j_gene: TRBJ2-7
CDR3nt: TGTGCCAGCTCACCTCCCGGACAGTCCTACGAGCAGTACTTC
CDR3aa: CASSPPGQSYEQYF

d_gene: TRBD2
abundance: -
v_gene: TRBV2
j_gene: TRBJ2-5
CDR3nt: TGTGCCGGCGCGGTGGGACTACCCACGGTGGAGTCCCAGTACTTC
CDR3aa: CAGAVGLPTVESQYF

d_gene: TRBD1
abundance: -
v_gene: TRBV27
j_gene: TRBJ2-1
CDR3nt: TGTGCCAGCAGTTTTCCGACAGGGGTCAACCCTAGATACAATGAGCAGTTCTTC
CDR3aa: CASSFPTGVNPRYNEQFF

d_gene: -
abundance: few
v_gene: TRBV27
j_gene: TRBJ2-1
CDR3nt: TGTGCCAGCAGTTTAAGGCCGCAGGACAATGAGCAGTTCTTC
CDR3aa: CASSLRPQDNEQFF

d_gene: TRBD2
abundance: -
v_gene: TRBV11-2
j_gene: TRBJ2-3
CDR3nt: TGTGCCAGCAGCTTAGATTTAGCGGGAGGGTCAGATACGCAGTATTTT
CDR3aa: CASSLDLAGGSDTQYF

d_gene: TRBD2
abundance: once
v_gene: TRBV3-1/TRBV3-2
j_gene: TRBJ2-1
CDR3nt: TGTGCCAGCAGCCATCTACCTAGCGGGAGGGACAATGAGCAGTTCTTC
CDR3aa: CASSHLPSGRDNEQFF

d_gene: TRBD1
abundance: -
v_gene: TRBV30
j_gene: TRBJ2-3
CDR3nt: TGTGCCTGGGTTGACAGGGGCTCATCAGATACGCAGTATTTT
CDR3aa: CAWVDRGSSDTQYF

d_gene: -
abundance: -
v_gene: TRBV12-3/TRBV12-4
j_gene: TRBJ2-2
CDR3nt: TGTGCCAGCAGTACTGGTCGGGAGCTGTTTTTT
CDR3aa: CASSTGRELFF

d_gene: TRBD1
abundance: -
v_gene: TRBV5-4
j_gene: TRBJ2-5
CDR3nt: TGTGCCAGCAGCTCTATGGGACAGGGGGGCCAAGAGACCCAGTACTTC
CDR3aa: CASSSMGQGGQETQYF

d_gene: -
abundance: -
v_gene: TRBV5-1
j_gene: TRBJ2-1
CDR3nt: TGCGCCAGCAGCTCGCCCCTAGGTAATGAGCAGTTCTTC
CDR3aa: CASSSPLGNEQFF

d_gene: -
abundance: once
v_gene: TRBV28
j_gene: TRBJ1-2
CDR3nt: TGTGCCAGCACCCAAGACTCAAGAGGATATGGCTACACCTTC
CDR3aa: CASTQDSRGYGYTF

d_gene: -
abundance: few
v_gene: TRBV7-2
j_gene: TRBJ2-7
CDR3nt: TGTGCCAGCAGCGAAAATAGCGGCTACGAGCAGTACTTC
CDR3aa: CASSENSGYEQYF

d_gene: -
abundance: few
v_gene: TRBV19
j_gene: TRBJ1-1
CDR3nt: TGTGCCAGTAGTACCCTCTTTGGGCTGAACACTGAAGCTTTCTTT
CDR3aa: CASSTLFGLNTEAFF

d_gene: TRBD1
abundance: -
v_gene: TRBV2
j_gene: TRBJ1-2
CDR3nt: TGTGCCAGCAGTGAAAACACAGGGGGAGGAAGCTATGGCTACACCTTC
CDR3aa: CASSENTGGGSYGYTF

d_gene: -
abundance: -
v_gene: TRBV29-1
j_gene: TRBJ2-5
CDR3nt: TGCAGCGTCTCCTCGGCGGGGCGGAGACAAGAGACCCAGTACTTC
CDR3aa: CSVSSAGRRQETQYF

d_gene: TRBD2
abundance: -
v_gene: TRBV3-1/TRBV3-2
j_gene: TRBJ2-3
CDR3nt: TGTGCCAGCAGCCAAGAGCTAGCGGATGAGAGAGATACGCAGTATTTT
CDR3aa: CASSQELADERDTQYF

d_gene: -
abundance: -
v_gene: TRBV28
j_gene: TRBJ2-3
CDR3nt: TGTGCCAGCAGTCAGGGCACAGATACGCAGTATTTT
CDR3aa: CASSQGTDTQYF

d_gene: -
abundance: -
v_gene: TRBV24-1
j_gene: TRBJ2-3
CDR3nt: TGTGCCACCAGTGATTTGGGTCTAGACAGTACAGATACGCAGTATTTT
CDR3aa: CATSDLGLDSTDTQYF

d_gene: TRBD2
abundance: -
v_gene: TRBV30
j_gene: TRBJ2-2
CDR3nt: TGTGCCTGTAATCAAGGTATAGCGGGACCGAACACCGGGGAGCTGTTTTTT
CDR3aa: CACNQGIAGPNTGELFF

d_gene: -
abundance: once
v_gene: TRBV15
j_gene: TRBJ1-4
CDR3nt: TGTGCCACCAGCAGAGATCGAGAGGGCGGGAATGAAAAACTGTTTTTT
CDR3aa: CATSRDREGGNEKLFF

d_gene: -
abundance: -
v_gene: TRBV25-1
j_gene: TRBJ2-7
CDR3nt: TGTGCCAGCGCCGGGGGAGGAGAGGTTTACGAGCAGTACTTC
CDR3aa: CASAGGGEVYEQYF

d_gene: TRBD1
abundance: once
v_gene: TRBV19
j_gene: TRBJ1-2
CDR3nt: TGTGCCAGTAGGCAGACAGGGGGCCTGTCTGGCTACACCTTC
CDR3aa: CASRQTGGLSGYTF

d_gene: TRBD1
abundance: -
v_gene: TRBV19
j_gene: TRBJ2-6
CDR3nt: TGTGCCAGTAGTATCGCACAGGGGCACTCTGGGGCCAACGTCCTGACTTTC
CDR3aa: CASSIAQGHSGANVLTF

d_gene: TRBD1
abundance: once
v_gene: TRBV4-2
j_gene: TRBJ1-1
CDR3nt: TGTGCCAGCAGCCCCCCGCTGAGGGGGCAAACTGAAGCTTTCTTT
CDR3aa: CASSPPLRGQTEAFF

d_gene: -
abundance: -
v_gene: TRBV5-4
j_gene: TRBJ2-1
CDR3nt: TGTGCCAGCAGCTTAAAACGTCCAGATGTGGATGAGCAGTTCTTC
CDR3aa: CASSLKRPDVDEQFF

d_gene: TRBD1
abundance: -
v_gene: TRBV12-3/TRBV12-4
j_gene: TRBJ1-6
CDR3nt: TGTGCCAGCAGGCCGGACAGGGTCTCACCCCTCCACTTT
CDR3aa: CASRPDRVSPLHF

d_gene: -
abundance: -
v_gene: TRBV7-2
j_gene: TRBJ1-1
CDR3nt: TGTGCCAGCAGCTCCTTACCAGGGAACACTGAAGCTTTCTTT
CDR3aa: CASSSLPGNTEAFF

d_gene: TRBD2
abundance: -
v_gene: TRBV2
j_gene: TRBJ2-3
CDR3nt: TGTGCCAGCATGGCGGGAGAGGTAGATACGCAGTATTTT
CDR3aa: CASMAGEVDTQYF

d_gene: -
abundance: -
v_gene: TRBV28
j_gene: TRBJ2-7
CDR3nt: TGTGCCAGCAGTCTGACTTCGGCGCAGTACTTC
CDR3aa: CASSLTSAQYF

d_gene: -
abundance: -
v_gene: TRBV6-5
j_gene: TRBJ2-1
CDR3nt: TGTGCCAGCAGTTACTCGGGGCGGACCTACAATGAGCAGTTCTTC
CDR3aa: CASSYSGRTYNEQFF

d_gene: -
abundance: -
v_gene: TRBV6-5
j_gene: TRBJ1-3
CDR3nt: TGTGCCAGCAGCGCGAGGGATACCGGAAACACCATATATTTT
CDR3aa: CASSARDTGNTIYF

d_gene: TRBD2
abundance: -
v_gene: TRBV11-3
j_gene: TRBJ2-5
CDR3nt: TGTGCCAGCAGCTTGGGCCTAGCGGGAGCCCGCGGGCGAGAGACCCAGTACTTC
CDR3aa: CASSLGLAGARGRETQYF

d_gene: -
abundance: -
v_gene: TRBV28
j_gene: TRBJ1-5
CDR3nt: TGTGCCAGCAGTTTTGGTCTCAACGCTCGAGGACAGCCCCAGCATTTT
CDR3aa: CASSFGLNARGQPQHF

d_gene: TRBD1
abundance: -
v_gene: TRBV7-8
j_gene: TRBJ1-2
CDR3nt: TGTGCCAGCAGTCCCGGGGGACAGGGATATTTCGGCTACACCTTC
CDR3aa: CASSPGGQGYFGYTF

d_gene: -
abundance: -
v_gene: TRBV27
j_gene: TRBJ2-2
CDR3nt: TGTGCCAGCAGTACATCGGGGATCACCGGGGAGCTGTTTTTT
CDR3aa: CASSTSGITGELFF

d_gene: TRBD2
abundance: once
v_gene: TRBV7-3
j_gene: TRBJ2-5
CDR3nt: TGTGCCAGCAGTAGCGGGAGTGGGGAGACCCAGTACTTC
CDR3aa: CASSSGSGETQYF

d_gene: -
abundance: -
v_gene: TRBV28
j_gene: TRBJ2-1
CDR3nt: TGTGCCAGCAGCAGAGCAGGGTACAATGAGCAGTTCTTC
CDR3aa: CASSRAGYNEQFF

d_gene: -
abundance: -
v_gene: TRBV5-6
j_gene: TRBJ2-3
CDR3nt: TGTGCCAGCAGCTTGACCGAGGGAGATACGCAGTATTTT
CDR3aa: CASSLTEGDTQYF

d_gene: TRBD2
abundance: once
v_gene: TRBV2
j_gene: TRBJ2-5
CDR3nt: TGTGCCAGTAGTTCCGGGACTAACGTTCAAGAGACCCAGTACTTC
CDR3aa: CASSSGTNVQETQYF

d_gene: -
abundance: -
v_gene: TRBV28
j_gene: TRBJ1-2
CDR3nt: TGTGCCAGCAGTCTTCGGTATGGCTACACCTTC
CDR3aa: CASSLRYGYTF

d_gene: -
abundance: few
v_gene: TRBV9
j_gene: TRBJ2-2
CDR3nt: TGTGCCAGCAGCGTAGGGGGAGGATCCACCGGGGAGCTGTTTTTT
CDR3aa: CASSVGGGSTGELFF

d_gene: TRBD2
abundance: -
v_gene: TRBV4-2
j_gene: TRBJ2-1
CDR3nt: TGTGCCAGCAGCTCGCCTAGCGGGAGGGCGGTAAATGAGCAGTTCTTC
CDR3aa: CASSSPSGRAVNEQFF

d_gene: -
abundance: -
v_gene: TRBV6-6
j_gene: TRBJ2-6
CDR3nt: TGTGCCAGCCAAAAATCTGGGGCCAACGTCCTGACTTTC
CDR3aa: CASQKSGANVLTF

d_gene: TRBD1
abundance: -
v_gene: TRBV7-9
j_gene: TRBJ2-3
CDR3nt: TGTGCCAGCAGCACCCGGGACAGGGGGTCGGATACGCAGTATTTT
CDR3aa: CASSTRDRGSDTQYF

d_gene: TRBD1
abundance: -
v_gene: TRBV19
j_gene: TRBJ1-2
CDR3nt: TGTGCCAGTAGTATTACAGGGGGCGTCTATGGCTACACCTTC
CDR3aa: CASSITGGVYGYTF

d_gene: -
abundance: once
v_gene: TRBV6-2/TRBV6-3
j_gene: TRBJ1-1
CDR3nt: TGTGCCAGCAGTTATGTGGGGGCGCGAACTGAAGCTTTCTTT
CDR3aa: CASSYVGARTEAFF

d_gene: TRBD1
abundance: -
v_gene: TRBV28
j_gene: TRBJ2-7
CDR3nt: TGTGCCAGCACCGCCAGGACAGGGGGAAGGTACGAGCAGTACTTC
CDR3aa: CASTARTGGRYEQYF

d_gene: TRBD1
abundance: few
v_gene: TRBV25-1
j_gene: TRBJ1-4
CDR3nt: TGTGCCAGCAGTGCTGAGGGGGCGGGAAAACTGTTTTTT
CDR3aa: CASSAEGAGKLFF

d_gene: TRBD1
abundance: once
v_gene: TRBV28
j_gene: TRBJ2-7
CDR3nt: TGTGCCAGCGAGACAGGGACCTACGAGCAGTACTTC
CDR3aa: CASETGTYEQYF

d_gene: TRBD2
abundance: -
v_gene: TRBV27
j_gene: TRBJ2-3
CDR3nt: TGTGCCAGCAGAACTAGCGGGAGAAATACGCAGTATTTT
CDR3aa: CASRTSGRNTQYF

d_gene: -
abundance: -
v_gene: TRBV3-1/TRBV3-2
j_gene: TRBJ1-1
CDR3nt: TGTGCCAGCAGCCAAGGTCGTGGGGGGATAGCTTTCTTT
CDR3aa: CASSQGRGGIAFF

d_gene: -
abundance: -
v_gene: TRBV28
j_gene: TRBJ1-2
CDR3nt: TGTGCTGAGCGGGGGGACTATGGCTACACCTTC
CDR3aa: CAERGDYGYTF